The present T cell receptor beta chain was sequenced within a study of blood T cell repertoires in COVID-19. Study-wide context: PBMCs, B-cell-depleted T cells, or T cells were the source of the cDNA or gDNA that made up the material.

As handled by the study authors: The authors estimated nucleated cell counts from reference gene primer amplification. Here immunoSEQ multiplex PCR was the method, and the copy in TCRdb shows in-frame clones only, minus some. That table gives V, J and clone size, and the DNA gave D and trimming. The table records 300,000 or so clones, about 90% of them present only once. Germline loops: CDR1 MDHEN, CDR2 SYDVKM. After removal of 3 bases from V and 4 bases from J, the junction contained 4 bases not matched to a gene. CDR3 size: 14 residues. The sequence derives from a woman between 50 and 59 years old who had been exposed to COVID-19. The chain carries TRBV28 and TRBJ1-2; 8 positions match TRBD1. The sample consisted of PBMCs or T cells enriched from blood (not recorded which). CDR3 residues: CASSFRQGSYGYTF. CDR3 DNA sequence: TGTGCCAGCAGTTTCCGACAGGGGAGCTATGGCTACACCTTC.